This record covers a single TCR beta chain. The record originates from a study of human T cells and chemical hapten exposure. Germline V gene sequence: CDR1 SQVTM, CDR2 ANQGSEA. V shed 6 bases and J shed 4 bases, with 24 bases lying between them. The CDR3 spans 16 residues. Time point defined: patch test 2, 6 weeks after DPC sensitization. Treatment described: therapeutic diphenylcyclopropenone sensitization with weekly scalp DPC. Participating donors were patients with alopecia, aged 18 to 70 years, considered appropriate candidates for DPC. Each CDR3 protein gets one entry after TCRdb re-called the RACE reads with MiXCR. The data contain more than 75,000 distinct CDR3 sequences, roughly 10% of them singletons.

The TCR was taken from a woman between 25 and 40 years old with alopecia areata. Some clones in this sample may be carry-over from other donors' samples. This specimen was whole blood, taken in connection with sensitization to the hapten diphenylcyclopropenone (DPC). The chain employs TRBV29-1 and TRBJ1-2; D may be TRBD1 (5 bases). The CDR3 sequence is CSVVMFPGPGAYGYTF. The CDR3 DNA is TGCAGCGTCGTTATGTTTCCGGGCCCCGGGGCCTATGGCTACACCTTC.